Following are 7 T cell receptor beta chains from one sample sequenced in a study of blood T cell repertoires in COVID-19. Data came from immunoSEQ multiplex PCR; TCRdb stores just in-frame clones and leaves some out. The table records 55,000 to 75,000 clones, around 83% of them present only once. Material for sequencing was peripheral blood. The receptor set was obtained from a man aged 50 to 60 with acute or convalescent COVID-19.

The chain carries TRBV7-8 and TRBJ1-6; D is possibly TRBD1 (5 bases). V was clipped by 4 bases and J by 8 bases, with 9 bases between them. The germline CDR1 and CDR2 sequences are SGHVS and FQNEAQ. The CDR3 covers 13 residues. DNA for the CDR3: TGTGCCAGCAGCTCAACGACAGATTCACCCCTCCACTTT. It specifies CASSSTTDSPLHF.

The chain joins TRBV15 to TRBJ1-1, with D unresolved. Germline CDR1 LNHNV, CDR2 YYDKDF (reference sequence). This CDR3 contains 14 residues. Between the trimmed V and J ends, which lost 0 bases and 5 bases, there was a span of 10 bases. The CDR3, as DNA: TGTGCCACCAGCAGAGATGAGGAGTGGACTGAAGCTTTCTTT. It encodes CATSRDEEWTEAFF.

The chain employs TRBV19 and TRBJ2-5; 9 positions agree with TRBD1. The CDR3 has 16 amino acids. The trim removed 5 bases at V and 2 bases at J, leaving 9 bases unmatched. Germline assignment: CDR1 LNHDA and CDR2 SQIVND (reference sequence). CDR3 sequence: CASSPTGQGRQETQYF. Here the CDR3 DNA reads TGTGCCAGTAGTCCAACCGGACAGGGGAGGCAAGAGACCCAGTACTTC.

Remarks on this clone: This same CDR3 is encoded by further DNA sequences in the sample. The chain uses TRBV28 and TRBJ1-3; the match to TRBD1 covers 9 bases. Germline values: CDR1 MDHEN, CDR2 SYDVKM. This CDR3 has 14 residues. V trimming: 6 bases; J trimming: 5 bases; junction bases outside the gene matches: 5. DNA for the CDR3: TGTGCCAGCAGCCCACAGGGGGCAAGAAACACCATATATTTT. It encodes CASSPQGARNTIYF.

The chain recombines TRBV7-8 with TRBJ1-1; D is uncertain. Germline V gene data show CDR1 as SGHVS and CDR2 as FQNEAQ. V lost 3 bases and J 0 bases, leaving 8 bases between the germline ends. The CDR3 loop spans 14 amino acids. The CDR3 DNA reads as TGTGCCAGCAGCTTTCAGGCTCTGAACACTGAAGCTTTCTTT. This translates into CASSFQALNTEAFF.

This clone was recorded only once. J is TRBJ2-7 and V is TRBV10-2; 8 bases fit TRBD1. Per the germline V gene, CDR1 is WSHSY and CDR2 is SAAADI. Trimming cost V 4 bases and J 3 bases; bases outside gene matches: 11. The CDR3 sequence is 16 residues long. The chain's CDR3 is CASSALGRTGSYEQYF. The CDR3 coding sequence is TGCGCCAGCAGTGCACTGGGGAGGACAGGGAGCTACGAGCAGTACTTC.

The chain joins TRBV5-1 to TRBJ2-7; 8 bases line up with TRBD1. Germline lookup yields CDR1 SGHRS and CDR2 YFSETQ. The CDR3 consists of 17 residues. After removal of 0 bases from V and 2 bases from J, the junction contained 10 bases not matched to a gene. The CDR3 loop is CASSLDLDRAITYEQYF. The CDR3 bases are TGCGCCAGCAGCTTGGACTTGGACAGGGCAATAACCTACGAGCAGTACTTC.